The entry below gives a single TCR beta chain sequence along with its context. The sample is drawn from a study of long-term antiretroviral therapy in people with HIV. It was version v3.0 of the immunoSEQ assay that was run at survey level. Generated by immunoSEQ multiplex PCR, the TCRdb table keeps only in-frame clones and is missing some. The table has 25,000 to 30,000 clones, about 82% seen once; the top ten hold around 10%. CDR3 length: 19 amino acids. Trimming took 7 bases from V and 2 from J; bases not matched to a gene: 19. CDR1 is MDHEN and CDR2 is SYDVKM in the germline V gene. The genes are TRBV28 and TRBJ2-5; 10 bases are a match to TRBD2. The source is a man aged 18 to 29 with HIV. Sequences were derived from unsorted PBMCs, sampled 0.8 years before starting antiretroviral therapy. CDR3 sequence: CASTPAGASGGYPQETQYF. The CDR3 DNA follows: TGTGCCAGCACCCCCGCCGGGGCTAGCGGGGGATACCCACAAGAGACCCAGTACTTC.